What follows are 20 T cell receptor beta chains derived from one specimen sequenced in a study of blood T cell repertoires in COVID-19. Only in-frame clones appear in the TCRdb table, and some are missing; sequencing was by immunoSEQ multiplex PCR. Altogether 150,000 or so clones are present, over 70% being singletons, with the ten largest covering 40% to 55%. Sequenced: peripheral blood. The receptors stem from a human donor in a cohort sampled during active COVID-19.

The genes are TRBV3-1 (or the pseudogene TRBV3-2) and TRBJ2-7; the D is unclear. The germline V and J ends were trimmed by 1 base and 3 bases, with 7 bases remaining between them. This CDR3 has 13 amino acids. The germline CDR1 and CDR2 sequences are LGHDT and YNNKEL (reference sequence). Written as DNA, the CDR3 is TGTGCCAGCAGCCAAGGGGCCGGCTACGAGCAGTACGTC. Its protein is CASSQGAGYEQYV.

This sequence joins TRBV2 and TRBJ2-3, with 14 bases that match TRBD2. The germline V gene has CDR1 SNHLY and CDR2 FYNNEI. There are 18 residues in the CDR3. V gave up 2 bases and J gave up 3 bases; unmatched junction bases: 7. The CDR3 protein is CASSENSWTSGGTDTQYF. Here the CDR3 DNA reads TGTGCCAGCAGTGAAAATTCTTGGACTAGCGGGGGGACAGATACGCAGTATTTT.

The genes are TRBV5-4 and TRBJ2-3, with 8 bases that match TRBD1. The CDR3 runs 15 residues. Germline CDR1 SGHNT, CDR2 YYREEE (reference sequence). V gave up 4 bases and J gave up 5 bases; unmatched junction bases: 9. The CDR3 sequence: CASSLRDRQRDTQYF. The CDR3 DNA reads TGTGCCAGCAGCCTAAGGGACAGGCAAAGAGATACGCAGTATTTT.

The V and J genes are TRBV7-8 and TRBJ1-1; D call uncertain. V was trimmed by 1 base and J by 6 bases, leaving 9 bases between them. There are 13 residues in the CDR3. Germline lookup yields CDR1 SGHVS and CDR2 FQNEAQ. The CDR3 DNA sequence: TGTGCCAGCAGCTTAGATCTGGGCGCTGAAGCTTTCTTT. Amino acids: CASSLDLGAEAFF.

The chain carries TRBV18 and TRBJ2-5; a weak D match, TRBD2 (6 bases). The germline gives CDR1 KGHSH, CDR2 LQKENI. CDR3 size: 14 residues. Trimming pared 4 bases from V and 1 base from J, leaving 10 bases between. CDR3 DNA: TGTGCCAGCTCACGGATTAGCGGCCAAGAGACCCAGTACTTC. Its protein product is CASSRISGQETQYF. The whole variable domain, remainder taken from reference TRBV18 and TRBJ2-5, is NAGVMQNPRHLVRRRGQEARLRCSPMKGHSHVYWYRQLPEEGLKFMVYLQKENIIDESGMPKERFSAEFPKEGPSILRIQQVVRGDSAAYFCASSRISGQETQYFGPGTRLLVL.

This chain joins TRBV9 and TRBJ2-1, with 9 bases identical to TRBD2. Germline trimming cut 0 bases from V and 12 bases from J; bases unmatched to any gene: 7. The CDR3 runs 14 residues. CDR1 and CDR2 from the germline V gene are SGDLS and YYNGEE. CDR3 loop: CASSVVTSGSPQFF. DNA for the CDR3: TGTGCCAGCAGCGTAGTGACTAGCGGCAGTCCGCAGTTCTTC.

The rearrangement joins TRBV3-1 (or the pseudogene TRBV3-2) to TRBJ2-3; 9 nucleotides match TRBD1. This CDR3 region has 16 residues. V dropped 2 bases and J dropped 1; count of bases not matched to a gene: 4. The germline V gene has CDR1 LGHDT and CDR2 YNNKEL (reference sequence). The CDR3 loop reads CASSQTRTGGTDTQYF. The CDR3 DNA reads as TGTGCCAGCAGCCAAACCCGGACAGGGGGCACAGATACGCAGTATTTT.

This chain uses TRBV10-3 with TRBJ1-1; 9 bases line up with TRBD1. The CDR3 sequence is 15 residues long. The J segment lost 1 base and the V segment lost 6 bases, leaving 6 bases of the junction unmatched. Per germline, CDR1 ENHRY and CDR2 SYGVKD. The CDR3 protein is CAISRQGEGNTEAFF. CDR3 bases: TGTGCCATCAGCCGACAGGGGGAAGGGAACACTGAAGCTTTCTTT.

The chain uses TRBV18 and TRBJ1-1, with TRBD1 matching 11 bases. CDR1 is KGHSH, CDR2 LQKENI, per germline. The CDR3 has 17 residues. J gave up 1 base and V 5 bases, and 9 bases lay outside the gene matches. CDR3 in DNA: TGTGCCAGCTCATCGGACAGGGGGCGTTCGGCGAACACTGAAGCTTTCTTT. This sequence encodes CASSSDRGRSANTEAFF.

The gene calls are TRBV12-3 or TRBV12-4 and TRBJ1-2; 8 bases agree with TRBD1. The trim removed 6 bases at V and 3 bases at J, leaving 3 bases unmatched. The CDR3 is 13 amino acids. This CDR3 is CASSPTGDYGYTF. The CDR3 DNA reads TGTGCCAGCAGCCCGACAGGGGACTATGGCTACACCTTC.

The CDR3 protein is CASSRLAGADTQYF. The CDR3 nucleotides are TGTGCCAGCTCACGACTAGCGGGAGCAGATACGCAGTATTTT. This chain uses TRBV18 with TRBJ2-3; 12 bases fit TRBD2. V shed 4 bases, J shed 4 bases, and the junction held 0 bases outside the gene matches. From germline, CDR1 is KGHSH and CDR2 LQKENI. This CDR3 comprises 14 residues. Supplemented by reference TRBV18 and TRBJ2-3, the full variable domain reads NAGVMQNPRHLVRRRGQEARLRCSPMKGHSHVYWYRQLPEEGLKFMVYLQKENIIDESGMPKERFSAEFPKEGPSILRIQQVVRGDSAAYFCASSRLAGADTQYFGPGTRLTVL.

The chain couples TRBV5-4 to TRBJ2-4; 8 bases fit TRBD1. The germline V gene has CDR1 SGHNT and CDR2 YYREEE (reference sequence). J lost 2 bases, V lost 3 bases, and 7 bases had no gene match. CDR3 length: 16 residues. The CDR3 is CASSSAGGRTKNIQYF. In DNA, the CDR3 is TGTGCCAGCAGCTCGGCAGGGGGCAGGACCAAAAACATTCAGTACTTC.

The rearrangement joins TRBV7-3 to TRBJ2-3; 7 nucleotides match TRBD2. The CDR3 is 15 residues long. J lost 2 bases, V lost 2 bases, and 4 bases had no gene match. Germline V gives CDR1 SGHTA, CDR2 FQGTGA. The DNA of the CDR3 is TGTGCCAGCAGCTTACGGAGGGACTACACAGATACGCAGTATTTT. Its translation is CASSLRRDYTDTQYF.

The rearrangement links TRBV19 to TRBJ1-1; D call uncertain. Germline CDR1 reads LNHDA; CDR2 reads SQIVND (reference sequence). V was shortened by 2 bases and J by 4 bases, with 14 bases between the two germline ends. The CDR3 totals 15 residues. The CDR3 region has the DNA TGTGCCAGTAGTATAAAAGGACTTATCCCCACTGAAGCTTTCTTT. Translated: CASSIKGLIPTEAFF.

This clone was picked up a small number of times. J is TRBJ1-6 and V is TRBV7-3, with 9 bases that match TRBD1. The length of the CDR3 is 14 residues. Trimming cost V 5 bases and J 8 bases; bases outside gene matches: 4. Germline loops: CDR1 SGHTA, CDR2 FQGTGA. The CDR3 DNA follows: TGTGCCAGCAGCCCGACAGGGGGATATTCACCCCTCCACTTT. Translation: CASSPTGGYSPLHF.

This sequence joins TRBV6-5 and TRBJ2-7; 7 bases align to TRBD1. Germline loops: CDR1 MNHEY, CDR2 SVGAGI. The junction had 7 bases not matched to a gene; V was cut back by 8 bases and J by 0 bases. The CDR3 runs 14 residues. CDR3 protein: CASQQGTTSYEQYF. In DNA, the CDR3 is TGTGCCAGCCAACAGGGGACAACCTCCTACGAGCAGTACTTC.

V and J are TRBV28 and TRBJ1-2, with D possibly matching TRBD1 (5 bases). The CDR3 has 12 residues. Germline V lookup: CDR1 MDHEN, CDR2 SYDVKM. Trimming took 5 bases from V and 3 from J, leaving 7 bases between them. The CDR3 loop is CASSRDYYGYTF. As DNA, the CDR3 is TGTGCCAGCAGTAGGGACTACTATGGCTACACCTTC.

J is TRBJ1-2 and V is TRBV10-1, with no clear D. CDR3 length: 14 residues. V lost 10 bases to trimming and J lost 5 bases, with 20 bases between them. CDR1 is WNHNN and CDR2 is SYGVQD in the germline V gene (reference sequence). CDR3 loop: CATLGEALLYGYTF. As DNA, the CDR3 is TGCGCCACCCTCGGGGAGGCACTTCTATATGGCTACACCTTC.

CDR3 protein: CASSHGEANYGYTF. The DNA for the CDR3 is TGTGCCAGCAGCCACGGAGAGGCTAACTATGGCTACACCTTC. The chain uses TRBV3-1 (or the pseudogene TRBV3-2) and TRBJ1-2; D not certain. Trimming took off 3 bases at V and 0 bases at J, with 8 bases between the two ends. The CDR3 contains 14 residues. In germline, CDR1 is LGHDT, CDR2 YNNKEL (reference sequence).

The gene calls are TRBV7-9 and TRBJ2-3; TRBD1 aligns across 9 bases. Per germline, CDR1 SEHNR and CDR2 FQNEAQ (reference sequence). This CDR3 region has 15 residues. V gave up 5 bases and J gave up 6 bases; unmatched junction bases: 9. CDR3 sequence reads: CASSTRTGAPDTQYF. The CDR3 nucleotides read TGTGCCAGCAGCACGCGGACAGGGGCGCCTGATACGCAGTATTTT. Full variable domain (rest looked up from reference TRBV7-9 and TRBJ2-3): DTGVSQNPRHKITKRGQNVTFRCDPISEHNRLYWYRQTLGQGPEFLTYFQNEAQLEKSRLLSDRFSAERPKGSFSTLEIQRTEQGDSAMYLCASSTRTGAPDTQYFGPGTRLTVL.